The rows below give T cell receptor beta chains drawn from one sample of a study of T cell responses to AZD1222 COVID-19 vaccine. Assay: immunoSEQ multiplex PCR; the TCRdb copy retains only in-frame clones and omits some. The sample shows over 110,000 clones, roughly 91% of them seen only once. Here the sequenced sample was peripheral blood, taken on day 0 of AZD1222 vaccination. The receptors originated from an adult in good health. Each CDR3 is given with its conserved first and last residue. Each record gives: clone size, V gene, J gene, D gene, CDR3 DNA, CDR3 protein. The D gene is left open where the match is weak. A clone size is listed for some rows: how often the clone was seen (once, few, many), or a class if it is expanded.

NA	TRBV7-2	TRBJ2-5	TRBD1	TGTGCCAGCAGCGACAGGGGATGGGAGACCCAGTACTTC	CASSDRGWETQYF
NA	TRBV6-5	TRBJ1-1	NA	TGTGCCAGCAGGAGTAAAGGGACCTCCCAGGCTTTCTTT	CASRSKGTSQAFF
NA	TRBV18	TRBJ2-2	NA	TGTGCCAGCTCACCAGGGGTTACCGGGGAGCTGTTTTTT	CASSPGVTGELFF
NA	TRBV7-9	TRBJ2-1	NA	TGTGCCAGCAGCCGTCGTGGGTCGGACAGGGAGGGGAATGAGCAGTTCTTC	CASSRRGSDREGNEQFF
few	TRBV9	TRBJ2-7	TRBD1	TGTGCCAGCAGCCGTGATGCAGGGGGTTTCTACGAGCAGTACTTC	CASSRDAGGFYEQYF
NA	TRBV14	TRBJ1-1	NA	TGTGCCAGCAGCCTAGGTGTCGGCACTGAAGCTTTCTTT	CASSLGVGTEAFF
NA	TRBV5-6	TRBJ2-7	TRBD1	TGTGCCAGCAGCTTGGGTGGGACAGGGGACGAGCAGTACTTC	CASSLGGTGDEQYF
NA	TRBV3-1/TRBV3-2	TRBJ2-7	NA	TGTGCCAGCAGCCCGCCCAGTGGGGGCTACGAGCAGTACTTC	CASSPPSGGYEQYF
few	TRBV4-3	TRBJ1-6	NA	TGCGCCAGCAGCCAAGAAGGTTCACCCCTCCACTTT	CASSQEGSPLHF
NA	TRBV12-3/TRBV12-4	TRBJ2-1	NA	TGTGCCAGCAGAAGGGACGCCGACAATGAGCAGTTCTTC	CASRRDADNEQFF
once	TRBV19	TRBJ2-1	TRBD2	TGTGCCAGTAGGCCACTAGCGGGACGTGAGCAGTTCTTC	CASRPLAGREQFF
NA	TRBV12-3/TRBV12-4	TRBJ2-7	NA	TGTGCCAGCAGGACTGCAGGGAGCTACGAGCAGTACTTC	CASRTAGSYEQYF
once	TRBV9	TRBJ1-1	TRBD1	TGTGCCAGCAGCGCCCTGGGACAGGGGGTTTACGAAGCTTTCTTT	CASSALGQGVYEAFF
NA	TRBV29-1	TRBJ2-1	NA	TGCAGCGGGTTTTACAATGAGCAGTTCTTC	CSGFYNEQFF
NA	TRBV6-6	TRBJ1-1	TRBD1	TGTGCCAGCAGCTATGGACAGGGGTTGCGGGAAACTGAAGCTTTCTTT	CASSYGQGLRETEAFF
NA	TRBV5-4	TRBJ2-7	NA	TGTGCCAGCAGTCATAAGAGCTCCTACGAGCAGTACTTC	CASSHKSSYEQYF
NA	TRBV6-4	TRBJ2-1	NA	TGTGCCAGCAGTGAGCTCCACGGTTATGGGCAGTTCTTC	CASSELHGYGQFF
NA	TRBV6-2/TRBV6-3	TRBJ2-5	TRBD2	TGTGCCAGCAGCTTCCCAGGTGCGGGGGGCCAAGAGACCCAGTACTTC	CASSFPGAGGQETQYF
NA	TRBV5-4	TRBJ1-2	NA	TGTGCCAGCAGCTTGGACTCCAGGGGCCCTAACTATGGCTACACCTTC	CASSLDSRGPNYGYTF
NA	TRBV27	TRBJ1-1	NA	TGTGCCAGCAGTCTTACGGGGGCGCGAACTGAAGCTTTCTTT	CASSLTGARTEAFF
NA	TRBV21-1	TRBJ1-1	NA	TGTGCCAGCAGACACTCAGGGACACTGAACACTGAAGCTTTCTTT	CASRHSGTLNTEAFF
NA	TRBV7-2	TRBJ2-5	NA	TGTGCCAGCAGCTCCCCCCCCGCCCCCCAAGAGACCCAGTACTTC	CASSSPPAPQETQYF
NA	TRBV24-1	TRBJ2-2	TRBD2	TGTGCCACCAGTGAACGTCTAGCGGGAGGCCCGAACACCGGGGAGCTGTTTTTT	CATSERLAGGPNTGELFF
NA	TRBV7-6	TRBJ1-4	NA	TGTGCCAGCAGTAATAAGGGAGTATGGAATGAAAAACTGTTTTTT	CASSNKGVWNEKLFF
NA	TRBV5-6	TRBJ2-7	TRBD2	TGTGCCAGCAGCTTGTACCCCGGGACTACCCCCTACGAGCAGTACTTC	CASSLYPGTTPYEQYF
NA	TRBV7-2	TRBJ2-1	TRBD2	TGTGCCAGCAGCTTAGGCGGGGGGGTGTATGAGCAGTTCTTC	CASSLGGGVYEQFF
NA	TRBV6-5	TRBJ1-2	TRBD1	TGTGCCAGCAGCTTAATGGGACAGGGGGACTATGGCTACACCTTC	CASSLMGQGDYGYTF
NA	TRBV5-1	TRBJ1-2	NA	TGCGCCAGCAGCGCGGAACAGGATGGCTACACCTTC	CASSAEQDGYTF
NA	TRBV6-5	TRBJ2-3	NA	TGTGCCAGCAGCGCTACGGGGATCACAGATACGCAGTATTTT	CASSATGITDTQYF
NA	TRBV9	TRBJ1-1	NA	TGTGCCAGCAGCGTAGCTTTAGGGAGCGAAGCTTTCTTT	CASSVALGSEAFF
NA	TRBV6-5	TRBJ1-2	NA	TGTGCCACCCATAACGGGGCTAACTATGGCTACACCTTC	CATHNGANYGYTF
NA	TRBV29-1	TRBJ2-2	NA	TGCAGCGTGGCACTTCTCGCTACTAGAAACACCGGGGAGCTGTTTTTT	CSVALLATRNTGELFF
NA	TRBV6-2/TRBV6-3	TRBJ2-7	NA	TGTGCCAGCAGTTACTCCCCGAAGGGCCTCTCCTACGAGCAGTACTTC	CASSYSPKGLSYEQYF
NA	TRBV6-5	TRBJ2-3	TRBD2	TGTGCCAGCAGTTACCGGGGGGGCACAGATACGCAGTATTTT	CASSYRGGTDTQYF
NA	TRBV7-8	TRBJ2-1	TRBD2	TGTGCCAGCAGCCCAACTAGCGGGGAAAATTACAATGAGCAGTTCTTC	CASSPTSGENYNEQFF
NA	TRBV7-2	TRBJ2-7	TRBD2	TGTGCCAGCAGCTTATCCCTAGCGGGAGCCTACGAGCAGTACTTC	CASSLSLAGAYEQYF
NA	TRBV5-1	TRBJ2-1	NA	TGCGCCAGCAGCTTGGATGGGGCAGGGGAAGACAGTGAGCAGTTCTTC	CASSLDGAGEDSEQFF
few	TRBV5-6	TRBJ2-5	NA	TGTGCCAGCAGCTTTGAGGAGACCCAGTACTTC	CASSFEETQYF
NA	TRBV6-2/TRBV6-3	TRBJ2-1	NA	TGTGCCAGCAGTGCTCGCCTCCTTTCGGAGCAGTTCTTC	CASSARLLSEQFF
NA	TRBV10-2	TRBJ1-1	NA	TGCGCCAGCAGTGAACCAAGATGGGGCAACACCAGGGCCCCAGCTTTCTTT	CASSEPRWGNTRAPAFF
NA	TRBV5-1	TRBJ1-1	NA	TGCGCCAGCAGCCTTATACAGGGCGGCACTGAAGCTTTCTTT	CASSLIQGGTEAFF
NA	TRBV6-5	TRBJ2-5	NA	TGTGCCAGCAGTTCGCAACCTCCGGCGGGGCAAGAGACCCAGTACTTC	CASSSQPPAGQETQYF
NA	TRBV11-2	TRBJ2-7	TRBD1	TGTGCCAGCAGCTTAGTCGGGACAGAATATTACGAGCAGTACTTC	CASSLVGTEYYEQYF
NA	TRBV6-5	TRBJ2-5	NA	TGTGCCAGCAGTCCTCTGGGGGGTGTAGAGACCCAGTACTTC	CASSPLGGVETQYF
NA	TRBV7-6	TRBJ1-1	NA	TGTGCCAGCAGCCCGACAGTTAACACTGAAGCTTTCTTT	CASSPTVNTEAFF
once	TRBV5-1	TRBJ1-3	NA	TGCGCCAGCAGCTTGGGAATCTCTGGAAACACCATATATTTT	CASSLGISGNTIYF
NA	TRBV19	TRBJ2-2	NA	TGTGCCAGTACCCCTGAAGGGATCAACACCGGGGAGCTGTTTTTT	CASTPEGINTGELFF
NA	TRBV18	TRBJ2-7	NA	TGTGCCAGCTCACCACCCCGGGTCATATACTACGAGCAGTACTTC	CASSPPRVIYYEQYF
NA	TRBV7-8	TRBJ1-4	NA	TGTGCCAGCAGCTTAGCATCTTTGGGTGAAAAACTGTTTTTT	CASSLASLGEKLFF
NA	TRBV7-2	TRBJ2-7	TRBD2	TGTGCCAGCAGCTTAGCGTCCGGGGGGGCGAACTACGAGCAGTACTTC	CASSLASGGANYEQYF
NA	TRBV28	TRBJ2-5	TRBD2	TGTGCCAGCAGAGGGTATAGCGGGCCGAGGGGTGGGACCCAGTACTTC	CASRGYSGPRGGTQYF
NA	TRBV18	TRBJ2-7	TRBD2	TGTGCCAGCTCACCACTGGGACTAGCGGGAGGGATAATCTACGAGCAGTACTTC	CASSPLGLAGGIIYEQYF
NA	TRBV30	TRBJ1-3	NA	TGTGCCTGGAGTGCCGGCCTCGGCTCTGGAAACACCATATATTTT	CAWSAGLGSGNTIYF
NA	TRBV18	TRBJ1-3	NA	TGTGCCAGCTCACCGTCGGTAACTATGACTGGAAACACCATATATTTT	CASSPSVTMTGNTIYF
NA	TRBV6-2/TRBV6-3	TRBJ2-7	NA	TGTGCCAGCAGTTACTGGAGGACAAGCTACGAGCAGTACTTC	CASSYWRTSYEQYF
NA	TRBV4-1	TRBJ1-5	NA	TGCGCCAGCAGCCAAGATCGTCAGACGCGTGGGGGGCTTCAACATTTT	CASSQDRQTRGGLQHF
NA	TRBV11-2	TRBJ1-1	NA	TGTGCCAGCAGCTACGGTGGAGGGGAAGCTTTCTTT	CASSYGGGEAFF
NA	TRBV5-6	TRBJ1-2	TRBD1	TGTGCCAGCATCGGACTAAATGTACAGGGGGTTGGTGGCTACACCTTC	CASIGLNVQGVGGYTF
NA	TRBV11-2	TRBJ1-3	NA	TGTGCCAGCAGCTCTAGACCCCCTCTCTCTGGAAACACCATATATTTT	CASSSRPPLSGNTIYF